This T cell receptor beta chain came from a study of cytomegalovirus exposure and HLA in healthy donors. Study results and limitations: Associated with cytomegalovirus, according to the listing, were around 160 TCR beta chains.

About this clone: Its antigen remains unidentified.

PCR amplification relied on 60 Vbeta primers (plus 13 Jbeta primers). Some clones are missing from TCRdb's copy, which holds only in-frame ones; the method was immunoSEQ multiplex PCR. The data contain 200,000 to 250,000 clones, just over 75% of them singletons. Trimming shortened V by 8 bases and J by 6 bases, and 29 bases separated the two germline ends. The CDR3 length is 18 residues. Germline values: CDR1 SNHLY, CDR2 FYNNEI. The source material was PBMCs. The origin of this receptor is a man between 18 and 29 years old in good health and CMV-seronegative. The chain recombines TRBV2 with TRBJ1-3; possibly TRBD1 for D (5 bases). CDR3 loop: CASRAGTHWQPLVNTIYF. In DNA form, the CDR3 reads TGTGCCAGCCGAGCCGGGACTCACTGGCAACCTCTGGTAAACACCATATATTTT.